A single sample is the source of the 15 T cell receptor beta chains below, sequenced in a study of PD-1 blockade in classical Hodgkin lymphoma (dated by TCRdb to 2018 to 2020). The meaning of the sample's time point label: cycle 4 day 1 (C4D1), after five to seven weeks of nivolumab. Every trial patient had relapsed following autologous stem cell transplantation, and prior brentuximab vedotin exposure was what differed among cohorts A, B and C. Library preparation used the immunoSEQ multiplex PCR assay. TCRdb obtained this table from immuneACCESS and retained in-frame rearrangements with V and J assigned. These tables miss some clones; where compared with another copy, unresolved V genes account for less than half of the shortfall, and the remainder is unexplained. The sample table lists almost 95,000 clones, 75% to 85% of them with a count of one. Over 15% of the sample is in the top ten clones.

The input for sequencing was peripheral blood mononuclear cells (PBMCs), taken before the fourth cycle of nivolumab. The receptor set was obtained from a human donor with classical Hodgkin lymphoma.

The chain has TRBV18 and TRBJ2-7; D remains ambiguous. Germline V lookup: CDR1 KGHSH, CDR2 LQKENI. Trimming removed 0 bases from V and 3 bases from J, with 9 bases in between. This CDR3 comprises 14 residues. The DNA of the CDR3 is TGTGCCAGCTCACCACCGGCCAGTCTCTACGAGCAGTACTTC. It yields the protein CASSPPASLYEQYF. The complete variable domain, with remaining parts taken from reference TRBV18 and TRBJ2-7, reads NAGVMQNPRHLVRRRGQEARLRCSPMKGHSHVYWYRQLPEEGLKFMVYLQKENIIDESGMPKERFSAEFPKEGPSILRIQQVVRGDSAAYFCASSPPASLYEQYFGPGTRLTVT.

V gene TRBV28 combines with J gene TRBJ2-3; 7 bases are shared with TRBD2. Losses at the gene ends were 1 base for V and 4 bases for J; bases not matched to a gene: 2. The CDR3 extends over 14 amino acids. The germline CDR1 and CDR2 sequences are MDHEN and SYDVKM. This CDR3 reads CASSLYGRSDTQYF. CDR3 nucleotide sequence: TGTGCCAGCAGTTTATACGGGAGGTCAGATACGCAGTATTTT.

The V gene is TRBV27, the J gene TRBJ1-2; maybe TRBD1 (5 bases). The CDR3 runs to 14 residues. Germline CDR1 is MNHEY and CDR2 is SMNVEV (reference sequence). V lost 7 bases and J 3 bases, leaving 15 bases between the germline ends. CDR3: CASKRDSGYYGYTF. DNA of the CDR3: TGTGCCAGCAAACGGGACTCAGGTTACTATGGCTACACCTTC.

The rearrangement links TRBV19 to TRBJ1-5; 9 positions match TRBD1. Germline assignment: CDR1 LNHDA and CDR2 SQIVND (reference sequence). CDR3 size: 16 residues. V lost 3 bases to trimming and J lost 7 bases; unmatched junction nucleotides: 10. Written as DNA, the CDR3 is TGTGCCAGTAGTATTTCCGGACAGGGGTATGGACAGCCCCAGCATTTT. This translates into CASSISGQGYGQPQHF.

The chain joins TRBV5-6 to TRBJ1-5, with D possibly TRBD1 on 5 matching bases. The germline V and J ends were trimmed by 3 bases and 9 bases, with 16 bases remaining between them. The CDR3 covers 14 residues. The germline V gene encodes CDR1 SGHDT and CDR2 YYEEEE. CDR3 sequence: CASSSLGLGGPQHF. DNA for the CDR3: TGTGCCAGCAGCTCCCTGGGACTGGGGGGGCCCCAGCATTTT.

The V gene is TRBV7-6, the J gene TRBJ2-7; 7 bases are a match to TRBD2. The CDR3 sequence is 13 residues long. V lost 3 bases and J lost 3; bases outside the gene matches: 2. Germline V gene data show CDR1 as SGHVS and CDR2 as FNYEAQ. The CDR3 spells CASSLGRVYEQYF. Written as DNA, the CDR3 is TGTGCCAGCAGCTTGGGGAGGGTCTACGAGCAGTACTTC.

In its sample, this clone was seen once. This chain connects TRBV19 to TRBJ1-4; 8 bases line up with TRBD1. Germline V lookup: CDR1 LNHDA, CDR2 SQIVND (reference sequence). The V segment lost 6 bases and the J segment 8 bases; nucleotides outside the gene matches: 8. The CDR3 has 14 residues. The CDR3 sequence is CASRPGGAKEKLFF. CDR3 nucleotide sequence: TGTGCCAGTAGACCAGGGGGCGCAAAGGAAAAACTGTTTTTT.

The chain combines TRBV11-2 with TRBJ2-5; possible D gene TRBD2, 5 bases. The CDR3 totals 14 residues. V was cut by 5 bases and J by 0 bases, with 10 bases left in between. Germline CDR1 SGHAT, CDR2 FQNNGV. The CDR3 reads CASSPAGNQETQYF. Here the CDR3 DNA reads TGTGCCAGCAGCCCCGCCGGGAACCAAGAGACCCAGTACTTC.

The J gene is TRBJ2-1, the V gene TRBV5-8; 8 bases align to TRBD2. V gave up 4 bases and J gave up 9 bases; unmatched junction bases: 12. Looked up from germline, CDR1 is SGHTS and CDR2 is YDEGEE. The CDR3 length is 15 residues. The CDR3 sequence is CASSGDPGLEGEQFF. The CDR3 DNA sequence: TGTGCCAGCAGCGGGGATCCGGGACTAGAGGGTGAGCAGTTCTTC.

The genes are TRBV11-1 and TRBJ2-2, with 11 nucleotides matching TRBD2. Germline V lookup: CDR1 SGHAT, CDR2 FQDESV (reference sequence). The CDR3 has 16 amino acids. Germline trimming cut 5 bases from V and 4 bases from J; bases unmatched to any gene: 6. The DNA of the CDR3 is TGTGCCAGCAGCCAATTAGCGGGAGGGGGCACCGGGGAGCTGTTTTTT. This codes for CASSQLAGGGTGELFF.

This clone came up once. V usage is TRBV7-9 and J usage is TRBJ2-7; TRBD2 matches 10 bases. Germline CDR1 is SEHNR and CDR2 is FQNEAQ (reference sequence). V lost 4 bases and J lost 0; bases outside the gene matches: 9. This CDR3 comprises 17 residues. CDR3 nucleotide sequence: TGTGCCAGCAGCTCCGACATAGCGGGAGGTTACTCCTACGAGCAGTACTTC. Amino acids: CASSSDIAGGYSYEQYF.

J is TRBJ1-1 and V is TRBV30, with D unresolved. V gave up 8 bases and J gave up 7 bases, with 14 bases separating them. This CDR3 has 11 residues. Germline V gene data show CDR1 as GTSNPN and CDR2 as SVGIG (reference sequence). CDR3 bases: TGTGCCACCCACCGAGGCAATGAAGCTTTCTTT. The encoded protein is CATHRGNEAFF.

The chain employs TRBV14 and TRBJ1-1; D ambiguous. V dropped 3 bases and J dropped 1 base, with 9 bases sitting between them. The CDR3 extends over 14 amino acids. Germline CDR1 and CDR2: SGHDN and FVKESK. The CDR3 spells CASSQYGRNTEAFF. The CDR3 DNA follows: TGTGCCAGCAGCCAGTACGGCCGGAACACTGAAGCTTTCTTT. Variable domain in full (rest from reference TRBV14 and TRBJ1-1): EAGVTQFPSHSVIEKGQTVTLRCDPISGHDNLYWYRRVMGKEIKFLLHFVKESKQDESGMPNNRFLAERTGGTYSTLKVQPAELEDSGVYFCASSQYGRNTEAFFGQGTRLTVV.

The J gene is TRBJ1-3, the V gene TRBV7-2; D ambiguous. Germline CDR1 reads SGHTA; CDR2 reads FQGNSA. The V end was cut by 5 bases, the J end by 1 base, with 12 bases between. The CDR3 totals 15 residues. CDR3 amino acids: CASSLTPGSGNTIYF. CDR3 nucleotides: TGTGCCAGCAGCCTAACACCGGGGTCTGGAAACACCATATATTTT.

The chain employs TRBV13 and TRBJ2-1; 10 bases are shared with TRBD2. With 3 bases clipped from V and 4 bases from J, the junction kept 9 bases outside the gene matches. Germline V gives CDR1 PRHDT, CDR2 FYEKMQ (reference sequence). The CDR3 length is 17 residues. The CDR3 DNA reads as TGTGCCAGCAGCTTCCAAACGAGCGGGAGGGTATACAATGAGCAGTTCTTC. It encodes CASSFQTSGRVYNEQFF.